This T cell receptor beta chain was found in a study of cytomegalovirus exposure and HLA in healthy donors. The overall study: Samples from HLA-typed donors yielded around 79 million unique TCRs in an early data release. There were some 380 genotyped donors. Of these, 75% to 85% fell in the genetic ancestry cluster associated with self-reported Caucasian donors. Study-level points and caveats: Among CMV-associated TCR beta chains, most appeared HLA-restricted in a later analysis.

Researchers ran the PCR with 60 Vbeta and 13 Jbeta primers. In the source study's methods: The authors later counted 70 million to 80 million unique TCR beta chains, some 9.9 million of them shared. Measured with immunoSEQ multiplex PCR; TCRdb has only the in-frame clones, and not every one. V and J calls and clone size are given by that table; D and trimming were obtained from the DNA. The listing records 130,000 or so clones. Comment on this clone: Its antigen is currently unknown.

The sequencing input was PBMCs. The sequence was collected from a woman under 30 in good health and CMV-seronegative.

In DNA, the CDR3 is TGTGCCACCAGCAGAGATGGTCTAGCGGGAGGGCCTTCTGGGGCCAACGTCCTGACTTTC. Protein sequence: CATSRDGLAGGPSGANVLTF. The chain carries TRBV15 and TRBJ2-6; 12 nucleotides match TRBD2. The CDR3 is 20 residues long. V lost 0 bases and J lost 1; bases outside the gene matches: 7. The germline gives CDR1 LNHNV, CDR2 YYDKDF (reference sequence).